These 13 T cell receptor beta chains share one sample of origin, sequenced in a study of blood T cell repertoires in COVID-19. Only in-frame clones appear in the TCRdb table, and some are missing; sequencing was by immunoSEQ multiplex PCR. Here the sample spans about 350,000 clones, about 93% being singletons. The specimen was peripheral blood. The receptor set was obtained from a woman aged 18-29 years who had recovered from COVID-19.

This chain uses TRBV5-6 with TRBJ1-5; 9 positions agree with TRBD1. V dropped 1 base and J dropped 6; count of bases not matched to a gene: 5. Germline V lookup: CDR1 SGHDT, CDR2 YYEEEE. The CDR3 contains 15 residues. The CDR3 sequence: CASSLWDREGQPQHF. The CDR3 bases are TGTGCCAGCAGCTTGTGGGACAGGGAGGGTCAGCCCCAGCATTTT.

V is TRBV30 and J is TRBJ1-1, with TRBD1 matching over 7 bases. The CDR3 length is 13 residues. Germline V lookup: CDR1 GTSNPN, CDR2 SVGIG (reference sequence). J gave up 3 bases and V 4 bases, and 5 bases lay outside the gene matches. The CDR3 protein is CAWTPQGDTEAFF. In DNA form, the CDR3 reads TGTGCCTGGACCCCGCAGGGGGACACTGAAGCTTTCTTT.

The CDR3 sequence is CASSLRQNNSPLHF. In DNA, the CDR3 is TGTGCCAGCAGTCTACGACAGAATAATTCACCCCTCCACTTT. This chain joins TRBV6-5 and TRBJ1-6; tentatively, D is TRBD1 (5 bases). With 5 bases removed from V and 5 bases from J, the gap between germline ends came to 10 bases. There are 14 residues in the CDR3. Germline loops: CDR1 MNHEY, CDR2 SVGAGI.

The CDR3 is CASSSGPGETPLHF. CDR3 nucleotides: TGTGCCAGCAGCTCGGGGCCAGGGGAGACACCCCTCCACTTT. The rearrangement joins TRBV7-2 to TRBJ1-6; maybe TRBD1 (6 bases). The CDR3 loop spans 14 amino acids. Germline CDR1 reads SGHTA; CDR2 reads FQGNSA. The V and J ends lost 4 bases and 11 bases respectively, with 15 bases between them. The entire variable domain, with the rest obtained from reference TRBV7-2 and TRBJ1-6, is as follows: GAGVSQSPSNKVTEKGKDVELRCDPISGHTALYWYRQSLGQGLEFLIYFQGNSAPDKSGLPSDRFSAERTGGSVSTLTIQRTQQEDSAVYLCASSSGPGETPLHFGNGTRLTVT.

The rearrangement uses TRBV3-1 (or the pseudogene TRBV3-2) and TRBJ2-7; D possibly corresponds to TRBD1 (6 bases). V was pared by 0 bases and J by 1 base, with 22 bases between. The germline V gene has CDR1 LGHDT and CDR2 YNNKEL (reference sequence). This CDR3 is built from 19 residues. CDR3: CASSQDFRMTGRGSYEQYV. The CDR3 DNA follows: TGTGCCAGCAGCCAAGACTTCAGGATGACAGGAAGGGGGTCCTACGAGCAGTACGTC.

The chain employs TRBV19 and TRBJ1-2; 8 bases line up with TRBD1. The V and J ends lost 5 bases and 3 bases, in that order; junction bases with no gene match: 5. This CDR3 has 14 amino acids. The germline V gene encodes CDR1 LNHDA and CDR2 SQIVND (reference sequence). The DNA of the CDR3 is TGTGCCAGTAGTTCGGGACAGGCCTACTATGGCTACACCTTC. Its translation: CASSSGQAYYGYTF.

This chain uses TRBV5-5 with TRBJ1-4; 11 nucleotides align to TRBD1. CDR1 is SGHKS and CDR2 is YYEKEE in the germline V gene (reference sequence). The J segment lost 7 bases and the V segment lost 7 bases, leaving 6 bases of the junction unmatched. The CDR3 contains 14 residues. CDR3 sequence (DNA): TGTGCCAGCTATCCGGGACAGGGGGTTGAAAAACTGTTTTTT. It is translated as CASYPGQGVEKLFF.

This chain connects TRBV10-3 to TRBJ1-2, with D perhaps matching TRBD1 (5 bases). V was clipped by 0 bases and J by 5 bases, with 19 bases between them. The CDR3 covers 17 residues. Germline V CDR1 and CDR2: ENHRY, SYGVKD. The CDR3 reads CAISESPFGTGLYGYTF. The CDR3 region has the DNA TGTGCCATCAGTGAGTCGCCGTTCGGGACGGGACTGTATGGCTACACCTTC.

This clone is a singleton in its sample. The J gene is TRBJ2-1, the V gene TRBV7-2; weak D call: TRBD2 (5 bases). From germline, CDR1 is SGHTA and CDR2 FQGNSA. V was shortened by 6 bases and J by 0 bases, with 15 bases between the two germline ends. The CDR3 covers 16 residues. The CDR3 here is CASREARPSSYNEQFF. CDR3 DNA sequence: TGTGCCAGCAGGGAGGCGCGGCCGAGCTCCTACAATGAGCAGTTCTTC. Complete variable domain (other parts from reference TRBV7-2 and TRBJ2-1): GAGVSQSPSNKVTEKGKDVELRCDPISGHTALYWYRQSLGQGLEFLIYFQGNSAPDKSGLPSDRFSAERTGGSVSTLTIQRTQQEDSAVYLCASREARPSSYNEQFFGPGTRLTVL.

This chain uses TRBV3-1 (or the pseudogene TRBV3-2) with TRBJ1-4; D gene ambiguous. This CDR3 comprises 15 residues. The V end was cut by 1 base, the J end by 7 bases, with 13 bases between. The germline CDR1 and CDR2 sequences are LGHDT and YNNKEL (reference sequence). The chain's CDR3 is CASSQAMEYSEKLFF. CDR3 sequence (DNA): TGTGCCAGCAGCCAAGCTATGGAGTATAGTGAAAAACTGTTTTTT.

The chain joins TRBV19 to TRBJ1-2, with 7 positions matching TRBD1. The V segment lost 6 bases and the J segment 6 bases; nucleotides outside the gene matches: 4. Germline loops: CDR1 LNHDA, CDR2 SQIVND (reference sequence). The CDR3 is made up of 12 amino acids. The CDR3 here is CASRTGWDGYTF. The CDR3 DNA sequence: TGTGCCAGTAGGACAGGGTGGGATGGCTACACCTTC.

This rearrangement joins TRBV19 to TRBJ1-2, with D hard to call. The CDR3 covers 12 residues. Germline V lookup: CDR1 LNHDA, CDR2 SQIVND (reference sequence). Trimming shortened V by 5 bases and J by 6 bases, and 10 bases separated the two germline ends. The CDR3 sequence is CASSPRFDGYTF. The DNA of the CDR3 is TGTGCCAGTAGTCCCCGGTTTGATGGCTACACCTTC.

CDR3 residues: CASSSGLNNEQFF. The CDR3 DNA follows: TGTGCCAGCAGCTCCGGACTAAACAATGAGCAGTTCTTC. The chain is built from TRBV11-2 and TRBJ2-1; D is perhaps TRBD2 (6 bases). Germline CDR1 and CDR2: SGHAT and FQNNGV. V dropped 4 bases and J dropped 5 bases, with 9 bases sitting between them. CDR3 length: 13 residues.